This section outlines one T cell receptor (beta chain) sequence together with its context. These data come from a study of blood T cell repertoires in COVID-19. At the level of the study: The United States, Italy and Spain provided the acute and convalescent COVID-19 samples. T cells, B-cell-depleted T cells, or PBMCs provided the cDNA or gDNA that served as material.

The CDR3 is 15 residues long. Trimming took off 4 bases at V and 6 bases at J, with 16 bases between the two ends. CDR1 is MNHEY, CDR2 SVGAGI, per germline. How the authors handled the data: Amplification with reference gene primers provided the estimates of nucleated cell counts. The data were produced by immunoSEQ multiplex PCR, yet TCRdb's version contains in-frame clones alone and is incomplete. V and J calls and clone size are given by that table; D and trimming were obtained from the DNA. Of approximately 210,000 clones listed, around four fifths are singletons. This chain connects TRBV6-5 to TRBJ1-5; D is perhaps TRBD1 (6 bases). Material for sequencing was peripheral blood. This clonotype was sampled from a woman aged 45 to 65 with active or convalescent COVID-19. The CDR3 here is CASSSTWGGGQPQHF. As DNA, the CDR3 is TGTGCCAGCAGTTCGACCTGGGGGGGCGGTCAGCCCCAGCATTTT.